The T cell receptor (beta chain) under discussion was sequenced for a study of T cell responses to AZD1222 COVID-19 vaccine. The study's findings and limits: Donors in the cohort were predominantly white British and more often female, and clonal diversity was possibly underestimated.

Measured with immunoSEQ multiplex PCR; TCRdb has only the in-frame clones, and not every one. The data hold 150,000 to 200,000 clones, with around nine tenths observed a single time. V dropped 0 bases and J dropped 4; count of bases not matched to a gene: 4. This CDR3 comprises 15 residues. Germline V gene lookup returns CDR1 LNHNV and CDR2 YYDKDF (reference sequence). To note about this clone: Its target is unknown.

This sequence originates from an adult who received the AZD1222 COVID-19 vaccine. The source material was peripheral blood, sampled 28 days after the second AZD1222 dose. This rearrangement joins TRBV15 to TRBJ2-7, with TRBD1 matching 9 bases. The CDR3 reads CATSRDNRGQYEQYF. CDR3 coding DNA: TGTGCCACCAGCAGAGATAACAGGGGGCAATACGAGCAGTACTTC.